The 20 T cell receptor beta chains listed next were all sequenced from one sample in a study of cytomegalovirus exposure and HLA in healthy donors. Primers: 60 Vbeta forward and 13 Jbeta reverse. Profiled with immunoSEQ multiplex PCR; TCRdb holds only in-frame clones, not every one. This sample has about 34,000 clones, with 82% found just once. The sample was PBMCs. These receptors were obtained from a woman aged 18 to 35 in good health and CMV-seropositive.

The gene calls are TRBV15 and TRBJ2-1; D possibly corresponds to TRBD1 (8 bases). This CDR3 has 15 residues. Germline V CDR1 and CDR2: LNHNV, YYDKDF (reference sequence). V dropped 1 base and J dropped 6 bases, with 13 bases sitting between them. CDR3 sequence (DNA): TGTGCCACCAGCAGAGTTACAGGGGGGGCCAATGAGCAGTTCTTC. It is translated as CATSRVTGGANEQFF.

The V call is TRBV11-2, the J call TRBJ2-3; D unresolved. The CDR3 runs to 13 residues. With 3 bases removed from V and 1 base from J, the gap between germline ends came to 5 bases. Germline V lookup: CDR1 SGHAT, CDR2 FQNNGV. The CDR3 nucleotides read TGTGCCAGCAGCTTTCGGGGCACAGATACGCAGTATTTT. It yields the protein CASSFRGTDTQYF.

The chain joins TRBV28 to TRBJ2-1; TRBD2 agrees at 12 bases. V shed 6 bases and J 2 bases; nucleotides not matched to a gene: 5. The CDR3 has 16 residues. CDR1 is MDHEN, CDR2 SYDVKM, per germline. The CDR3 DNA is TGTGCCAGCAGGAAGGGACTAGCGGGCCCCTACAATGAGCAGTTCTTC. Its translation is CASRKGLAGPYNEQFF.

V is TRBV5-4 and J is TRBJ2-7; the match to TRBD2 covers 9 bases. Per the germline V gene, CDR1 is SGHNT and CDR2 is YYREEE (reference sequence). There are 13 residues in the CDR3. The trim removed 9 bases at V and 3 bases at J, leaving 7 bases unmatched. The CDR3 reads CATSRGGGYEQYF. CDR3 bases: TGTGCCACCTCCCGCGGGGGGGGCTACGAGCAGTACTTC.

This clone has just one count. The chain carries TRBV27 and TRBJ1-2, with 9 bases aligning to TRBD1. The length of the CDR3 is 16 residues. Germline V gives CDR1 MNHEY, CDR2 SMNVEV (reference sequence). V was pared by 5 bases and J by 0 bases, with 7 bases of the junction left unmatched. The CDR3 loop reads CASSRNRDRANYGYTF. CDR3 bases: TGTGCCAGCAGTCGAAACCGGGACAGGGCTAACTATGGCTACACCTTC.

V gene TRBV7-9 combines with J gene TRBJ1-3; D remains ambiguous. Germline CDR1 is SEHNR and CDR2 is FQNEAQ (reference sequence). The CDR3 runs to 14 residues. The V and J ends lost 5 bases and 0 bases respectively, with 8 bases between them. CDR3 sequence: CASSPQSSGNTIYF. The CDR3 bases are TGTGCCAGCAGCCCACAGAGCTCTGGAAACACCATATATTTT. Combining the CDR3 with reference TRBV7-9 and TRBJ1-3 gives the whole variable domain DTGVSQNPRHKITKRGQNVTFRCDPISEHNRLYWYRQTLGQGPEFLTYFQNEAQLEKSRLLSDRFSAERPKGSFSTLEIQRTEQGDSAMYLCASSPQSSGNTIYFGEGSWLTVV.

This clone turned up a few times. The rearrangement uses TRBV28 and TRBJ2-7; weak D call: TRBD1 (7 bases). This CDR3 is built from 15 residues. Germline V gives CDR1 MDHEN, CDR2 SYDVKM. V shed 8 bases and J shed 4 bases, with 21 bases lying between them. DNA of the CDR3: TGTGCCAGCGGGGGGACAGTCGGACCCCTTTACGAGCAGTACTTC. Encoded protein: CASGGTVGPLYEQYF.

The chain couples TRBV7-3 to TRBJ2-7, with D possibly matching TRBD2 (6 bases). The CDR3 runs to 13 residues. Trimming removed 3 bases from V and 5 bases from J, with 11 bases in between. CDR1 SGHTA and CDR2 FQGTGA come from the germline V gene. The CDR3, as DNA: TGTGCCAGCAGCTTCGGCAGGGAGGACGAGCAGTACTTC. Its translation: CASSFGREDEQYF.

The J gene is TRBJ1-2, the V gene TRBV5-1; D unclear. There are 14 residues in the CDR3. Trimming pared 5 bases from V and 7 bases from J, leaving 18 bases between. Germline CDR1 SGHRS, CDR2 YFSETQ. The CDR3 reads CASSVSRSSGGYTF. The CDR3 nucleotides read TGCGCCAGCAGTGTTAGCCGGTCTAGCGGTGGCTACACCTTC. The variable domain in full, completed from reference TRBV5-1 and TRBJ1-2, reads KAGVTQTPRYLIKTRGQQVTLSCSPISGHRSVSWYQQTPGQGLQFLFEYFSETQRNKGNFPGRFSGRQFSNSRSEMNVSTLELGDSALYLCASSVSRSSGGYTFGSGTRLTVV.

The chain has TRBV12-5 and TRBJ2-2; D ambiguous. Trimming took 3 bases from V and 8 from J, leaving 4 bases between them. The CDR3 is 11 amino acids. Germline V lookup: CDR1 LGHNT, CDR2 FRNRAP. CDR3 DNA: TGTGCTAGTGGTTTAACAGGGGAGCTGTTTTTT. This encodes CASGLTGELFF.

The V gene is TRBV28, the J gene TRBJ2-7, with D perhaps TRBD2 (7 bases). The germline gives CDR1 MDHEN, CDR2 SYDVKM. This CDR3 is built from 15 residues. Trimming pared 5 bases from V and 4 bases from J, leaving 18 bases between. CDR3 sequence (DNA): TGTGCCAGCAGTCCCCCCCGGGGGCGGGGGTACGAGCAGTACTTC. This gives the protein CASSPPRGRGYEQYF.

The gene calls are TRBV5-4 and TRBJ2-3, with 12 bases identical to TRBD2. The V and J ends lost 0 bases and 4 bases, in that order; junction bases with no gene match: 3. Germline assignment: CDR1 SGHNT and CDR2 YYREEE (reference sequence). The CDR3 is 16 amino acids. CDR3 protein: CASSLVLAGGADTQYF. The CDR3 DNA sequence: TGTGCCAGCAGCTTGGTCCTAGCGGGGGGGGCAGATACGCAGTATTTT. Full variable domain (outside the CDR3, taken from reference TRBV5-4 and TRBJ2-3): ETGVTQSPTHLIKTRGQQVTLRCSSQSGHNTVSWYQQALGQGPQFIFQYYREEENGRGNFPPRFSGLQFPNYSSELNVNALELDDSALYLCASSLVLAGGADTQYFGPGTRLTVL.

As concerns this clone: One end of the junction fails to match germline, which may point to a read error. The chain carries TRBV4-1 and TRBJ1-2; 8 bases match TRBD1. The germline gives CDR1 MGHRA, CDR2 YSYEKL. This CDR3 contains 15 residues. The CDR3 loop reads CANSQVETGVGGYTF. DNA of the CDR3: TGCGCCAACAGCCAAGTCGAGACAGGGGTCGGTGGCTACACCTTC.

V gene TRBV6-6 combines with J gene TRBJ2-5, with 10 bases matching TRBD2. Germline V CDR1 and CDR2: MNHNY, SVGAGI (reference sequence). Germline trimming cut 6 bases from V and 4 bases from J; bases unmatched to any gene: 11. The CDR3 covers 16 residues. CDR3 loop: CASRSGKAGGGETQYF. The CDR3 DNA follows: TGTGCCAGCAGGTCCGGGAAAGCGGGAGGGGGAGAGACCCAGTACTTC.

This clone is a singleton in its sample. The CDR3 spells CASSYSAGSSYEQYF. CDR3 bases: TGTGCCAGCAGTTACTCAGCGGGAAGCTCCTACGAGCAGTACTTC. The chain is built from TRBV6-5 and TRBJ2-7; TRBD2 agrees at 7 bases. Germline loops: CDR1 MNHEY, CDR2 SVGAGI. The CDR3 runs 15 residues. V shed 0 bases, J shed 0 bases, and the junction held 2 bases outside the gene matches.

The chain combines TRBV9 with TRBJ2-7; 7 nucleotides align to TRBD1. Germline V gene lookup returns CDR1 SGDLS and CDR2 YYNGEE. CDR3 size: 14 residues. Trimming took 4 bases from V and 4 from J; bases not matched to a gene: 8. CDR3 bases: TGTGCCAGCAGCCCGAGGGACAGCTTTTACGAGCAGTACTTC. It is translated as CASSPRDSFYEQYF.

This chain's CDR3 is CASSPSTGVRNTEAFF. CDR3 DNA: TGCGCCAGCAGCCCATCTACAGGGGTGAGGAACACTGAAGCTTTCTTT. The chain employs TRBV4-3 and TRBJ1-1, with 7 bases aligning to TRBD1. The CDR3 is made up of 16 amino acids. V lost 4 bases, J lost 1 base, and 9 bases stayed unmatched. The germline CDR1 and CDR2 sequences are LGHNA and YSLEER.

The chain is built from TRBV30 and TRBJ2-5; 12 positions agree with TRBD2. This CDR3 contains 15 residues. Germline-derived CDR1 and CDR2 are GTSNPN and SVGIG (reference sequence). The J segment lost 5 bases and the V segment lost 5 bases, leaving 9 bases of the junction unmatched. The CDR3 DNA reads TGTGCCTGGGGTTCTAGCGGGAGGGCCGGGGAGACCCAGTACTTC. Its translation is CAWGSSGRAGETQYF.

The V call is TRBV7-2, the J call TRBJ2-7, with a tentative D call TRBD1 (5 bases). The CDR3 is 17 amino acids. V lost 3 bases and J 2 bases, leaving 20 bases between the germline ends. CDR1 is SGHTA and CDR2 is FQGNSA in the germline V gene. The CDR3 region is CASSFLSAQGFPYEQYF. The CDR3 DNA follows: TGTGCCAGCAGCTTTCTTTCCGCCCAGGGTTTCCCCTACGAGCAGTACTTC. The variable domain in full, completed from reference TRBV7-2 and TRBJ2-7, reads GAGVSQSPSNKVTEKGKDVELRCDPISGHTALYWYRQSLGQGLEFLIYFQGNSAPDKSGLPSDRFSAERTGGSVSTLTIQRTQQEDSAVYLCASSFLSAQGFPYEQYFGPGTRLTVT.

This chain uses TRBV6-6 with TRBJ2-2, with D perhaps matching TRBD2 (5 bases). Trimming took off 5 bases at V and 5 bases at J, with 12 bases between the two ends. Germline loops: CDR1 MNHNY, CDR2 SVGAGI (reference sequence). The CDR3 runs to 14 residues. CDR3 sequence (DNA): TGTGCCAGCAGTACAACCAGCGGTACCGGGGAGCTGTTTTTT. It translates to CASSTTSGTGELFF.